The present T cell receptor beta chain was sequenced within a study of T-cell memory formation after mild COVID-19. TCRdb recomputed calls from the 5' RACE reads with MiXCR, one row per CDR3 protein. The sample yields more than 150,000 distinct CDR3 sequences, less than 20% seen once. General study results and limits: CM and EM subsets held most contracting CD4+ clones; EMRA held CD8+ ones. Clones contracting across day 15 to 85 had a balanced CD4/CD8 profile; later expanding clones leaned CD4+.

In this sample, this clonotype turned up many times. What it binds is not known. The source material was PBMCs or a T cell subset sorted from them (not recorded which). This TCR was sampled from a man between 18 and 35 years old who had mild COVID-19 (a few samples of this study predate the infection). Cell type and time point are not known.

The CDR3 coding sequence is TGTGCCAGCAGCCATCAGGGTATCAATTCACCCCTCCACTTT. Its protein is CASSHQGINSPLHF. The chain combines TRBV5-6 with TRBJ1-6, with TRBD1 as a possible D gene (5 bases). Germline lookup yields CDR1 SGHDT and CDR2 YYEEEE. CDR3 size: 14 residues. Trimming left V 4 bases short and J 7 bases short, with 12 bases between.